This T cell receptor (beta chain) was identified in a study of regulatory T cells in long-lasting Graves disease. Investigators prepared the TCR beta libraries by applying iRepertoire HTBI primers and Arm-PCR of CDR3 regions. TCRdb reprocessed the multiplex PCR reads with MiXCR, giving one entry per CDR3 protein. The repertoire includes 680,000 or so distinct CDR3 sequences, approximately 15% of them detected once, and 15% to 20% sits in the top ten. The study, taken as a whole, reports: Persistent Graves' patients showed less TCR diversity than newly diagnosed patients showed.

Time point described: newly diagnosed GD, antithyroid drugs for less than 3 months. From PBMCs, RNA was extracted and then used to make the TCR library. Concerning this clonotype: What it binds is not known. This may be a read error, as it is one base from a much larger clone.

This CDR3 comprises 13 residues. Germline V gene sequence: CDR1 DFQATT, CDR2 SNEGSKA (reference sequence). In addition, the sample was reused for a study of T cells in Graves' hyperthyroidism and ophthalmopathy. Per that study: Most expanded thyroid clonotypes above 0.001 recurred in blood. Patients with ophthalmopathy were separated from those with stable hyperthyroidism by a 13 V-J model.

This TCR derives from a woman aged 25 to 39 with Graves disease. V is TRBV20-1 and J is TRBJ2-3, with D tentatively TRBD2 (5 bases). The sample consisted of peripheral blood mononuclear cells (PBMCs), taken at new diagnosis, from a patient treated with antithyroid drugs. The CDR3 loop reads CRTTGRVTDTQYF. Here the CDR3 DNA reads TGCAGGACAACCGGGCGGGTCACAGATACGCAGTATTTT.